Detailed here is one T cell receptor beta chain. Its specificity is unknown. Data came from immunoSEQ multiplex PCR; TCRdb stores just in-frame clones and leaves some out. The data hold tens of thousands of clones, with around 87% observed a single time. The record originates from a study of chemoradiotherapy in HPV16-positive cancers. Study outcomes and limitations: Candidate HPV-specific clones and E7-related TCR motifs grew in tumor during treatment. HPV-specific T cells were functionally defined from only a couple of HPV16-positive patients. Better recurrence-free survival went with HPV-responsive T-cell expansion in HPV16-positive patients.

V was clipped by 3 bases and J by 6 bases, with 13 bases between them. CDR3 length: 15 amino acids. Germline-derived CDR1 and CDR2 are SGHRS and YFSETQ. V is TRBV5-1 and J is TRBJ2-6, with D hard to call. The starting material was blood, obtained from a patient who underwent chemoradiotherapy. The sequence was collected from a human donor with HPV-associated anogenital cancer. The CDR3 nucleotides are TGCGCCAGCAGCTCAACAACAAGCGAGGCCAACGTCCTGACTTTC. The encoded protein is CASSSTTSEANVLTF.